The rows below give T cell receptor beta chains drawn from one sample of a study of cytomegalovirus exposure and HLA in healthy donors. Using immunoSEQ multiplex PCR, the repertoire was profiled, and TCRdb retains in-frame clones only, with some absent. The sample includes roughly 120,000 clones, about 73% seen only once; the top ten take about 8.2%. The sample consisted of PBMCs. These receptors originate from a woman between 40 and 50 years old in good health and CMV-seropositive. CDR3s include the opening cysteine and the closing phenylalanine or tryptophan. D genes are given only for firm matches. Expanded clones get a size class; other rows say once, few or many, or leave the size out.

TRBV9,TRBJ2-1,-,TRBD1,CASSFGTGAYNEQFF,TGTGCCAGCAGCTTCGGGACAGGGGCTTACAATGAGCAGTTCTTC
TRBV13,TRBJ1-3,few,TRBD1,CASSQTTGPLSGNTIYF,TGTGCCAGCAGCCAAACGACAGGGCCTCTCTCTGGAAACACCATATATTTT
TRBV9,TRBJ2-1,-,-,CASSVRGDESNEQFF,TGTGCCAGCAGCGTCCGCGGGGACGAATCGAATGAGCAGTTCTTC
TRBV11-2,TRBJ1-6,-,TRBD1,CASSSPGQGYSPLHF,TGTGCCAGCAGCTCCCCGGGACAGGGTTACTCACCCCTCCACTTT
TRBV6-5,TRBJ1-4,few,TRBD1,CASSYFGTGVEKLFF,TGTGCCAGCAGTTACTTTGGGACAGGGGTTGAAAAACTGTTTTTT
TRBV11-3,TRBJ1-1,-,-,CASSLVGGTEAFF,TGTGCCAGCAGCTTAGTAGGGGGTACTGAAGCTTTCTTT
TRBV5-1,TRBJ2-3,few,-,CASSLPLTDTQYF,TGCGCCAGCAGCTTGCCCCTCACAGATACGCAGTATTTT
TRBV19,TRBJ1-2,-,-,CATEHANYGYTF,TGTGCCACCGAACACGCTAACTATGGCTACACCTTC
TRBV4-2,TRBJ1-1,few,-,CATSRGGQTNAEAFF,TGTGCCACCTCTCGAGGAGGACAGACGAACGCTGAAGCTTTCTTT
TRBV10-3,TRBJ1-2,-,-,CAISIDTAYYGYTF,TGTGCCATCAGTATAGACACAGCCTACTATGGCTACACCTTC
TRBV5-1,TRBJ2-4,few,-,CASSLGMGRAQNIQYF,TGCGCCAGCAGCTTGGGAATGGGCAGGGCCCAAAACATTCAGTACTTC
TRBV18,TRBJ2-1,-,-,CASSPPSAYNEQFF,TGTGCCAGCTCACCTCCCTCTGCCTACAATGAGCAGTTCTTC
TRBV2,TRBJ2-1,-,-,CASSDREYNEQFF,TGTGCCAGCAGTGACCGGGAGTACAATGAGCAGTTCTTC
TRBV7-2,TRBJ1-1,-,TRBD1,CASRTRDRANTEAFF,TGTGCCAGCAGGACGCGGGACAGAGCGAACACTGAAGCTTTCTTT
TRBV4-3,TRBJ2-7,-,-,CASSQGINPGYEQYF,TGCGCCAGCAGCCAAGGAATAAACCCCGGGTACGAGCAGTACTTC
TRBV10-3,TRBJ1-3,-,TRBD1,CAIAGDRGTGNTIYF,TGTGCCATCGCGGGGGACAGGGGCACTGGAAACACCATATATTTT
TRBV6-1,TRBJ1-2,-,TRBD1,CASSGGTGYGYTF,TGTGCCAGCAGTGGGGGGACAGGTTATGGCTACACCTTC
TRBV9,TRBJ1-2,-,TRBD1,CASSLTGTGHNGYTF,TGTGCCAGCAGCTTGACCGGGACAGGGCATAATGGCTACACCTTC
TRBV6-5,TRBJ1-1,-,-,CASSYNSGTPHTEAFF,TGTGCCAGCAGTTACAATTCGGGGACACCACACACTGAAGCTTTCTTT
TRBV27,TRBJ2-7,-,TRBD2,CASSRDYYEQYF,TGTGCCAGCAGTCGGGACTATTACGAGCAGTACTTC
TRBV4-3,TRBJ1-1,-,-,CASSQYQGLAEAFF,TGCGCCAGCAGCCAATACCAGGGATTGGCTGAAGCTTTCTTT
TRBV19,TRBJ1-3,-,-,CASSLNRENTIYF,TGTGCCAGTAGCCTAAACAGGGAGAACACCATATATTTT
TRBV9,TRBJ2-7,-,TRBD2,CASSVMERGYEQYF,TGTGCCAGCAGCGTAATGGAGCGGGGATACGAGCAGTACTTC
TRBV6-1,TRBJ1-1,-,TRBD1,CASTWTGATEAFF,TGTGCCAGCACCTGGACAGGGGCGACTGAAGCTTTCTTT
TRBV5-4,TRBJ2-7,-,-,CASTTDEGYEQYF,TGTGCCAGCACCACGGACGAGGGCTACGAGCAGTACTTC
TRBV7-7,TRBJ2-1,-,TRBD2,CASSLEAGGYNEQFF,TGTGCTAGCAGCTTAGAAGCGGGGGGCTACAATGAGCAGTTCTTC
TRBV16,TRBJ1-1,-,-,CASSQRGVRGNTEAFF,TGTGCCAGCAGCCAAAGGGGTGTTAGGGGCAACACTGAAGCTTTCTTT
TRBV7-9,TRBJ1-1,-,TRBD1,CASSLPAGGAEAFF,TGTGCCAGCAGCCTACCGGCAGGGGGCGCCGAAGCTTTCTTT
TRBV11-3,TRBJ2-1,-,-,CASSLGGDFHNEQFF,TGTGCCAGCAGCTTAGGTGGGGACTTTCACAATGAGCAGTTCTTC
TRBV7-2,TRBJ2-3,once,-,CASSFPTSSTDTQYF,TGTGCCAGCAGCTTTCCTACCTCTAGCACAGATACGCAGTATTTT
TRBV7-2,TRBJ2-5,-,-,CASSLIREETQYF,TGTGCCAGCAGCTTAATCAGGGAAGAGACCCAGTACTTC
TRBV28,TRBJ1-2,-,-,CASSLGQGWDYGYTF,TGTGCCAGCAGTTTAGGCCAGGGATGGGACTATGGCTACACCTTC
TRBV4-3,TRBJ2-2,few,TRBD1,CASSQERTGGTGELFF,TGCGCCAGCAGCCAAGAGCGAACAGGGGGCACCGGGGAGCTGTTTTTT
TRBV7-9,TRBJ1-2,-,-,CASSLNGLSGGYTF,TGTGCCAGCAGCTTAAACGGACTTTCGGGTGGCTACACCTTC
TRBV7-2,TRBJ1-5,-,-,CASSSLSRGQPQHF,TGTGCCAGCAGCTCCCTCTCGCGGGGTCAGCCCCAGCATTTT
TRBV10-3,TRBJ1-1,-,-,CAISDFRENTEAFF,TGTGCCATCAGTGATTTCAGGGAGAACACTGAAGCTTTCTTT
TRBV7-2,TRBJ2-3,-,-,CASSLNQIGGADTQYF,TGTGCCAGCAGCTTAAATCAGATCGGGGGTGCAGATACGCAGTATTTT
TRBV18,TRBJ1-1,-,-,CASSPGEGTEAFF,TGTGCCAGCTCACCTGGGGAGGGCACTGAAGCTTTCTTT
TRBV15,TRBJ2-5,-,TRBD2,CATSRDWGGNSETQYF,TGTGCCACCAGCAGAGATTGGGGGGGGAATAGTGAGACCCAGTACTTC
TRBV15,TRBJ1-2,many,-,CATSREEGDGYTF,TGTGCCACCAGCAGAGAAGAAGGGGATGGCTACACCTTC
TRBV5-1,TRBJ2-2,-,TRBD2,CASSQAAGGARTGELFF,TGCGCCAGCAGCCAAGCGGCCGGGGGGGCCCGCACCGGGGAGCTGTTTTTT
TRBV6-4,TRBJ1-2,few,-,CASSENLADYGYTF,TGTGCCAGCAGTGAAAATCTAGCGGACTATGGCTACACCTTC
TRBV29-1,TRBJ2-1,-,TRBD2,CSVEEGLAGNNEQFF,TGCAGCGTTGAAGAAGGGCTAGCGGGGAACAATGAGCAGTTCTTC
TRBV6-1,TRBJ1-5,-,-,CASSGNTGNQPQHF,TGTGCCAGCAGTGGGAACACGGGGAATCAGCCCCAGCATTTT
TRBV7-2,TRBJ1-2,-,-,CASSLRRAQYGYTF,TGTGCCAGCAGCTTAAGGCGGGCCCAATATGGCTACACCTTC
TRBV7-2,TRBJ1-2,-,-,CASSLEHQNGYTF,TGTGCCAGCAGCTTAGAACATCAAAACGGCTACACCTTC
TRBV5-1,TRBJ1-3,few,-,CASSPTATSGNTIYF,TGCGCCAGCAGCCCGACAGCCACCTCTGGAAACACCATATATTTT
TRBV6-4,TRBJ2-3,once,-,CASSEYGFPTDTQYF,TGTGCCAGCAGTGAGTACGGGTTTCCCACAGATACGCAGTATTTT
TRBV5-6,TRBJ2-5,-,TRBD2,CASSRRLAGGEETQYF,TGTGCCAGCAGCCGACGACTAGCGGGGGGGGAAGAGACCCAGTACTTC
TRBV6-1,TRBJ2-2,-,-,CASSEGLTTNTGELFF,TGTGCCAGCAGTGAAGGCTTGACAACGAACACCGGGGAGCTGTTTTTT